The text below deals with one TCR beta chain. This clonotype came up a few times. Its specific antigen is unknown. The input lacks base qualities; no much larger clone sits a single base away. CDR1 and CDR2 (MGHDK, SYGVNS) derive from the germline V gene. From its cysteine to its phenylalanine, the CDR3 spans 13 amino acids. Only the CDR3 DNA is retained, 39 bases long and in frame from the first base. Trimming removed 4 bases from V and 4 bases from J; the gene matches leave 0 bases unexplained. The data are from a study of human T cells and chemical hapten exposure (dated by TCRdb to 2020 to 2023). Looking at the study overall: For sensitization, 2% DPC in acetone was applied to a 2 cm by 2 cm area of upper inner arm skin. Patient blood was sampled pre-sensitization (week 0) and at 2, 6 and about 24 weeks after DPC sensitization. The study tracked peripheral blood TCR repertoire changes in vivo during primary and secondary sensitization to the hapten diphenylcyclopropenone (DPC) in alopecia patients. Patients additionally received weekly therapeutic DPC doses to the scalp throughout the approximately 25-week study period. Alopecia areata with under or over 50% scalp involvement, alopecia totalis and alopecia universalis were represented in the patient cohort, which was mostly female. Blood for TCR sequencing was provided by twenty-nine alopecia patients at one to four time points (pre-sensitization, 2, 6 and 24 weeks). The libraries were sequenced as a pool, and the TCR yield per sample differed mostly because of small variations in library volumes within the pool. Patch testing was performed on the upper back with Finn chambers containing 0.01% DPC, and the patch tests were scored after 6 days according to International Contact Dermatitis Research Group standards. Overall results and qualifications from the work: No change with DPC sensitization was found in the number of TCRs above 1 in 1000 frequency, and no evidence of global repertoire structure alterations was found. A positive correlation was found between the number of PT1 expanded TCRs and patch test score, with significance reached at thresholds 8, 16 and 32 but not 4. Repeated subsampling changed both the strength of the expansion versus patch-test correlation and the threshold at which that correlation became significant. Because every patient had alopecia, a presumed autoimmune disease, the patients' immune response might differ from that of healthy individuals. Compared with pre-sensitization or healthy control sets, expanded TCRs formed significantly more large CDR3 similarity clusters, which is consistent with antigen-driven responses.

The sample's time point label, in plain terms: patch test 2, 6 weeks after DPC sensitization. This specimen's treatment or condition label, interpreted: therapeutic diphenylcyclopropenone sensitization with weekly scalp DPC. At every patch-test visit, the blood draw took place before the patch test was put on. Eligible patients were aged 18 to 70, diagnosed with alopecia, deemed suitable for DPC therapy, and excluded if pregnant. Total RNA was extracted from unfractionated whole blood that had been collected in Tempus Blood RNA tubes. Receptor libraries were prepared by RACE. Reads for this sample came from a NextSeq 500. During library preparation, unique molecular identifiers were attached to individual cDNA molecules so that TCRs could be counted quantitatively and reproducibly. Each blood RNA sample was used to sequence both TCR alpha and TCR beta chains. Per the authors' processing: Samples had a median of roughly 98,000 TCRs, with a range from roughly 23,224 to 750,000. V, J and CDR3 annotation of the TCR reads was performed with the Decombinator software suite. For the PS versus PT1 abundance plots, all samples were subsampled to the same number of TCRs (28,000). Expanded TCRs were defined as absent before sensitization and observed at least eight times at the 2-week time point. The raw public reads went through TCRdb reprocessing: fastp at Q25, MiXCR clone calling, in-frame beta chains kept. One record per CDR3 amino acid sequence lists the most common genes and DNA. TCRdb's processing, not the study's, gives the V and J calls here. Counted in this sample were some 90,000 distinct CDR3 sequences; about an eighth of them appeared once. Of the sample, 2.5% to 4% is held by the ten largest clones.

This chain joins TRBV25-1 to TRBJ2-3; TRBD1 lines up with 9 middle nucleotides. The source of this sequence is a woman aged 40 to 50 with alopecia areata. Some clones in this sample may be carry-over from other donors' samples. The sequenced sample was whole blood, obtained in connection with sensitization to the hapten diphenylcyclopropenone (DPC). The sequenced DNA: TGTGCCAGCAGTGGACAGGGGGCAGATACGCAGTATTTT. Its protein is CASSGQGADTQYF. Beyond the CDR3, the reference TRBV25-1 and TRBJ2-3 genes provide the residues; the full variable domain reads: EADIYQTPRYLVIGTGKKITLECSQTMGHDKMYWYQQDPGMELHLIHYSYGVNSTEKGDLSSESTVSRIRTEHFPLTLESARPSHTSQYLCASSGQGADTQYFGPGTRLTVL.